Below are 14 T cell receptor beta chains sequenced from a single sample in a study of cytomegalovirus exposure and HLA in healthy donors. Vbeta (60) and Jbeta (13) primers were used in the PCR. Assay used: immunoSEQ multiplex PCR; TCRdb lists only in-frame clones, some missing. This repertoire shows about 130,000 clones, about four fifths found once; its top ten account for about 4%. The sample comprised PBMCs. Receptor source: a woman between 35 and 50 years old in good health and CMV-seronegative.

This rearrangement joins TRBV9 to TRBJ1-5; 7 nucleotides align to TRBD1. The CDR3 length is 15 residues. The V and J ends lost 4 bases and 5 bases, in that order; junction bases with no gene match: 9. CDR1 and CDR2 from the germline V gene are SGDLS and YYNGEE. The CDR3 reads CASSPSGQTDQPQHF. The CDR3 DNA follows: TGTGCCAGCAGCCCCTCGGGACAGACAGATCAGCCCCAGCATTTT.

V is TRBV15 and J is TRBJ2-5; 7 nucleotides match TRBD2. The V and J ends lost 8 bases and 2 bases, in that order; junction bases with no gene match: 5. Per the germline V gene, CDR1 is LNHNV and CDR2 is YYDKDF (reference sequence). This CDR3 has 13 residues. In DNA form, the CDR3 reads TGTGCCACCCCGGGGGGAAGTCAAGAGACCCAGTACTTC. This codes for CATPGGSQETQYF.

The chain couples TRBV7-9 to TRBJ2-6; D is uncertain. Germline loops: CDR1 SEHNR, CDR2 FQNEAQ (reference sequence). Trimming took 0 bases from V and 0 from J, leaving 12 bases between them. This CDR3 region has 18 residues. The CDR3 protein is CASSLAGASSSGANVLTF. The CDR3 DNA reads TGTGCCAGCAGCTTAGCGGGCGCTTCCAGCTCTGGGGCCAACGTCCTGACTTTC.

The V call is TRBV15, the J call TRBJ2-7; 8 nucleotides match TRBD1. The V gene end was trimmed by 6 bases and the J gene end by 4 bases; junction bases not matched to a gene: 14. CDR1 and CDR2 (germline): LNHNV, YYDKDF (reference sequence). The CDR3 consists of 16 residues. CDR3: CATSGEGPGGLYEQYF. The CDR3 DNA reads TGTGCCACCAGTGGAGAGGGGCCAGGGGGCTTATACGAGCAGTACTTC.

The CDR3 bases are TGTGCCATCAGTGATGGGGCGACCGAGCAGTACTTC. Protein sequence: CAISDGATEQYF. This chain connects TRBV10-3 to TRBJ2-7; D is perhaps TRBD1 (5 bases). V lost 3 bases, J lost 6 bases, and 9 bases lay in between. The CDR3 is made up of 12 amino acids. The germline gives CDR1 ENHRY, CDR2 SYGVKD.

This sequence joins TRBV9 and TRBJ1-3; perhaps TRBD1 as D (5 bases). Germline lookup yields CDR1 SGDLS and CDR2 YYNGEE. V shed 3 bases and J shed 7 bases, with 14 bases lying between them. The CDR3 consists of 14 residues. CDR3 region: CASSARQNGNTIYF. CDR3 nucleotides: TGTGCCAGCAGCGCTCGACAGAACGGTAACACCATATATTTT.

This sequence joins TRBV5-4 and TRBJ1-1; 8 bases align to TRBD1. Trimming removed 4 bases from V and 0 bases from J; junction bases left unmatched: 11. Germline V gene data show CDR1 as SGHNT and CDR2 as YYREEE (reference sequence). The CDR3 is 17 amino acids. CDR3 protein: CASSRGGTGKMNTEAFF. The CDR3 region has the DNA TGTGCCAGCAGCAGGGGGGGGACAGGAAAGATGAACACTGAAGCTTTCTTT.

The table lists this clone with a count of one. The CDR3 here is CASSSPPGRLEGTEAFF. As DNA, the CDR3 is TGTGCCAGCAGTTCTCCCCCCGGGAGGCTAGAGGGGACTGAAGCTTTCTTT. The chain recombines TRBV6-8 with TRBJ1-1; tentatively, D is TRBD1 (5 bases). This CDR3 is built from 17 residues. V was pared by 4 bases and J by 5 bases, with 23 bases between. The germline CDR1 and CDR2 sequences are MNHGY and SAAAGT.

This chain connects TRBV7-2 to TRBJ2-3; a weak D match, TRBD2 (6 bases). This CDR3 has 15 amino acids. Germline loops: CDR1 SGHTA, CDR2 FQGNSA. V lost 1 base and J lost 5, with 13 bases in between. CDR3 in DNA: TGTGCCAGCAGCTTAGTAACGGGGGTGAAAGATACGCAGTATTTT. It is translated as CASSLVTGVKDTQYF.

The rearrangement joins TRBV4-1 to TRBJ2-1; tentative D call: TRBD2 (6 bases). Trimming left V 1 base short and J 10 bases short, with 17 bases between. In germline, CDR1 is MGHRA, CDR2 YSYEKL. CDR3 length equals 15 residues. CDR3 residues: CASSQGSTSRKEQFF. For the CDR3, the DNA is TGCGCCAGCAGCCAAGGTTCTACTAGCCGCAAAGAGCAGTTCTTC.

This chain links TRBV2 with TRBJ2-7, with 12 bases aligning to TRBD2. The CDR3 runs 17 residues. The V gene end was trimmed by 3 bases and the J gene end by 4 bases; junction bases not matched to a gene: 10. Per the germline V gene, CDR1 is SNHLY and CDR2 is FYNNEI. DNA of the CDR3: TGTGCCAGCAGTGACGGGACTAGCGGGCTGACACCTTACGAGCAGTACTTC. It yields the protein CASSDGTSGLTPYEQYF.

This clone was found once. The chain links TRBV27 to TRBJ1-6, with TRBD1 as a possible D gene (6 bases). The CDR3 runs to 16 residues. The V end was cut by 0 bases, the J end by 7 bases, with 13 bases between. Germline lookup yields CDR1 MNHEY and CDR2 SMNVEV (reference sequence). CDR3 residues: CASSLSSGTRNSPLHF. CDR3 nucleotide sequence: TGTGCCAGCAGTTTATCGTCTGGGACAAGGAATTCACCCCTCCACTTT.

The rearrangement joins TRBV2 to TRBJ1-2, with D maybe TRBD1 (5 bases). The CDR3 is made up of 16 amino acids. Deletions cut 4 bases from V and 0 bases from J, with 15 bases between. Per germline, CDR1 SNHLY and CDR2 FYNNEI. The CDR3 is CASSVLRVAANYGYTF. CDR3 DNA sequence: TGTGCCAGCAGTGTTCTCAGGGTGGCGGCTAACTATGGCTACACCTTC.

The V and J genes are TRBV5-1 and TRBJ2-1; tentatively, D is TRBD1 (5 bases). Trimming removed 4 bases at V and 4 bases at J, with 15 bases between. The CDR3 has 15 residues. Per the germline V gene, CDR1 is SGHRS and CDR2 is YFSETQ. CDR3 region: CASSPREDSYNEQFF. The DNA for the CDR3 is TGCGCCAGCAGCCCAAGGGAAGACAGTTACAATGAGCAGTTCTTC.